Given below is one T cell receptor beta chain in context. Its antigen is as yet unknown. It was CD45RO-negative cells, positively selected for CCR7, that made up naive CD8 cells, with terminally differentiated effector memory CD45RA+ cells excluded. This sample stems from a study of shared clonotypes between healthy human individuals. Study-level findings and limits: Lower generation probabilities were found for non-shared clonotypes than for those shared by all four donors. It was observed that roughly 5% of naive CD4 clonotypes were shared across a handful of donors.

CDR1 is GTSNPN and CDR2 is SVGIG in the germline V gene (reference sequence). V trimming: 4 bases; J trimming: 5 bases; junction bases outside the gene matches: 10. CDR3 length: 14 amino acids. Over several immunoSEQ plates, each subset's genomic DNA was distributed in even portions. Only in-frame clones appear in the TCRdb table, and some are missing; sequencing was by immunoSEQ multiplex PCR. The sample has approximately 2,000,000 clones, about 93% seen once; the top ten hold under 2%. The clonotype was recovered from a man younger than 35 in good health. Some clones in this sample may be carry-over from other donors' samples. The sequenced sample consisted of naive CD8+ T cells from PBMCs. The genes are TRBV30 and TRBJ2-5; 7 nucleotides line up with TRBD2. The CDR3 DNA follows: TGTGCCTGGACCTCCGGCGGGAGCTGGGAGACCCAGTACTTC. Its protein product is CAWTSGGSWETQYF.